The 13 T cell receptor beta chains listed next were all sequenced from one sample in a study of molecular identifiers for immune sequencing clone quantification. MiXCR, run by TCRdb on the PCR reads, gives a single entry per CDR3 protein. Of about 320,000 distinct CDR3 sequences listed, about 20% are singletons. The sequencing sample was made of naive CD8+ T cells from blood, with Jurkat cell RNA spiked in. Subset specified: FACS-sorted CD8+CD4-CCR7+CD45RA+ naive T cells. The receptors were gathered from a human donor in good health. Some libraries in this study had Jurkat cell RNA spiked in.

This clonotype has ten or more counts. The rearrangement links TRBV5-4 to TRBJ2-6; no definite D call. The length of the CDR3 is 16 residues. The germline V and J ends were trimmed by 0 bases and 4 bases, with 11 bases remaining between them. Germline CDR1 and CDR2: SGHNT and YYREEE (reference sequence). This CDR3 reads CASSLDRVDGANVLTF. The DNA for the CDR3 is TGTGCCAGCAGCTTGGATCGAGTGGACGGGGCCAACGTCCTGACTTTC.

This chain connects TRBV12-3 or TRBV12-4 to TRBJ2-5; D not resolved. The CDR3 covers 12 residues. V lost 7 bases and J 2 bases, leaving 8 bases between the germline ends. The CDR3 region is CASTKTQETQYF. In DNA, the CDR3 is TGTGCCAGCACAAAAACACAAGAGACCCAGTACTTC.

The sample holds a few counts of this clonotype. This chain links TRBV9 with TRBJ2-1, with TRBD2 as a possible D gene (5 bases). The CDR3 loop spans 15 amino acids. V lost 2 bases to trimming and J lost 3 bases, with 12 bases between them. CDR1 and CDR2 (germline): SGDLS, YYNGEE. Written as DNA, the CDR3 is TGTGCCAGCAGCGTTCTATCCGGGAACTACAATGAGCAGTTCTTC. Its translation: CASSVLSGNYNEQFF.

In regard to this clonotype: At one of its ends the junction is not consistent with the germline gene, which may arise from a read error. This chain connects TRBV4-3 to TRBJ2-5; D unclear. Germline loops: CDR1 LGHNA, CDR2 YSLEER. The CDR3 covers 13 residues. The CDR3 sequence is CASSQDVLETQCF. The CDR3 DNA is TGCGCCAGCAGCCAAGATGTCTTAGAGACCCAGTGCTTC.

About this clonotype itself: This may be a read error: a much more frequent sequence differs by one nucleotide. Here the CDR3 reads CATSRDRGAWAEASF. The CDR3 DNA follows: TGTGCCACCAGCAGAGATCGTGGCGCCTGGGCTGAAGCTTCCTTT. The V call is TRBV15, the J call TRBJ1-1; D is undetermined. Germline V gene sequence: CDR1 LNHNV, CDR2 YYDKDF (reference sequence). CDR3 length equals 15 residues.

This clonotype was picked up many times. The chain carries TRBV7-9 and TRBJ1-1, with 7 bases identical to TRBD1. Germline V gene lookup returns CDR1 SEHNR and CDR2 FQNEAQ (reference sequence). The CDR3 is 13 residues long. J gave up 2 bases and V 5 bases, and 2 bases lay outside the gene matches. CDR3 amino acids: CASSGTENTEAFF. For the CDR3, the DNA is TGTGCCAGCAGCGGGACAGAAAACACTGAAGCTTTCTTT. Complete variable domain (other parts from reference TRBV7-9 and TRBJ1-1): DTGVSQNPRHKITKRGQNVTFRCDPISEHNRLYWYRQTLGQGPEFLTYFQNEAQLEKSRLLSDRFSAERPKGSFSTLEIQRTEQGDSAMYLCASSGTENTEAFFGQGTRLTVV.

In regard to this clonotype: This sequence may be a read error, since a much larger clone differs from it by one base. The rearrangement joins TRBV5-6 to TRBJ1-3; TRBD1 is a possible D gene (5 bases). Germline V CDR1 and CDR2: SGHDT, YYEEEE. This CDR3 region has 16 residues. This CDR3 reads CVSSGRQLISGNTIYF. The CDR3 DNA sequence: TGTGTCAGCAGCGGAAGACAGCTTATCTCTGGAAACACCATATATTTT. Together with reference TRBV5-6 and TRBJ1-3, the CDR3 gives the full variable domain: DAGVTQSPTHLIKTRGQQVTLRCSPKSGHDTVSWYQQALGQGPQFIFQYYEEEERQRGNFPDRFSGHQFPNYSSELNVNALLLGDSALYLCVSSGRQLISGNTIYFGEGSWLTVV.

This clonotype showed up just a few times. V is TRBV6-2 or TRBV6-3 and J is TRBJ2-2, with TRBD2 as a possible D gene (5 bases). Germline values: CDR1 MNHEY, CDR2 SVGEGT. V lost 6 bases to trimming and J lost 7 bases, with 9 bases between them. This CDR3 contains 12 residues. The CDR3 spells CASRPDYGELFF. The CDR3, as DNA: TGTGCCAGCAGACCTGACTACGGGGAGCTGTTTTTT.

This clonotype was detected ten times or more. The rearrangement uses TRBV12-3 or TRBV12-4 and TRBJ1-1; D ambiguous. This CDR3 has 14 residues. V was clipped by 5 bases and J by 2 bases, with 12 bases between them. This CDR3 reads CASSPFRQNTEAFF. The CDR3 region has the DNA TGTGCCAGCAGTCCATTTCGGCAAAACACTGAAGCTTTCTTT.

Of note for this clonotype: Since a much larger clone is just one base distant, this may be a read error. V gene TRBV30 combines with J gene TRBJ2-6; tentatively, D is TRBD1 (5 bases). Germline V gene sequence: CDR1 GTSNPN, CDR2 SVGIG (reference sequence). This CDR3 comprises 14 residues. DNA of the CDR3: TGTGCCTGGAGTGTGGGATCTGGGGCCAGCGTCCTGACTTTC. Translation: CAWSVGSGASVLTF.

In this sample, this clonotype turned up once. A much larger clonotype is one base distant, so this may be a read error. The chain joins TRBV28 to TRBJ2-3; TRBD1 or TRBD2 may be the D gene (6 bases each). Germline V CDR1 and CDR2: MDHEN, SYDVKM. This CDR3 comprises 14 residues. The CDR3 coding sequence is TGTACCAGCACGGGGGCAGGGTCCACAGATACGCAGTATTTT. Protein: CTSTGAGSTDTQYF.

A note on this clonotype: A much more abundant neighbour one base away suggests this may be a read error. The genes are TRBV20-1 and TRBJ2-2, with D unclear. Trimming left V 0 bases short and J 3 bases short, with 11 bases between. CDR1 and CDR2 (germline): DFQATT, SNEGSKA (reference sequence). The CDR3 is 15 residues long. This CDR3 reads CSARDGRAYTGELFF. As DNA, the CDR3 is TGCAGTGCTAGAGACGGACGGGCGTACACCGGGGAGCTGTTTTTT.

V gene TRBV3-1 combines with J gene TRBJ2-3; the match to TRBD2 covers 7 bases. Germline V CDR1 and CDR2: LGHDT, YNNKEL (reference sequence). The CDR3 sequence is 17 residues long. V lost 3 bases, J lost 0 bases, and 9 bases stayed unmatched. CDR3: CASSQDFAGVSTDTQYF. As DNA, the CDR3 is TGTGCCAGCAGCCAGGATTTTGCGGGGGTAAGCACAGATACGCAGTATTTT.